These 24 T cell receptor beta chains share one sample of origin, sequenced in a study of CD8+ T cells in alopecia areata. The authors sorted pooled cutaneous lymph node cells using CD4, CD8alpha, NKG2D, NKG2ACE and other markers. cDNA reverse transcribed from extracted RNA served as the sequencing template. Libraries were prepared by immunoSEQ multiplex PCR; TCRdb keeps only in-frame clonotypes and omits some of them. The table lists some 6,000 clones, with no singletons. Sequencing input: CD8+ T cells sorted from a lymph node. The source of these receptors is a C3H/HeJ mouse with alopecia areata. MHC haplotype here: H2-k.

This clone was counted many times. Mouse gene names and germline throughout. The observed sequence ends 4 residues before the CDR3 terminus, with the missing tail filled in from the germline J gene. The V call is TRBV13-3, the J call TRBJ2-2, with a tentative D call TRBD1 (7 bases). From germline, CDR1 is NNHDY and CDR2 SYVADS. The V end lost 0 bases, the J end lost 4 bases, and 13 bases lay between the germline ends. This CDR3 spans 16 amino acids. The part of the CDR3 DNA that was read is TGTGCCAGCAGTGATGAGAGGGGGCTAGGCACCGGG. Its translation: CASSDERGLGTG. The CDR3 reads in full as CASSDERGLGTGQLYF.

In this sample, this clone turned up many times. Gene names denote mouse genes. Read sequence stops 4 residues before the CDR3 end, and the germline J gene provides the missing end. The chain is built from TRBV13-3 and TRBJ2-5; 7 bases agree with TRBD2. The CDR3 totals 13 residues. Germline CDR1 NNHDY, CDR2 SYVADS. The CDR3 here is CASSVLGEDTQYF. The part of the CDR3 DNA that was read is TGTGCCAGCAGTGTTCTGGGGGAAGAC.

In the case of this clone: Gene names are the mouse ones. The chain's CDR3 is CASTSLGSNYAEQFF. The part of the CDR3 DNA that was read is TGTGCCAGCACCTCACTGGGGTCTAACTATGCT. The chain couples TRBV13-3 to TRBJ2-1, with 7 positions matching TRBD2. The CDR3 extends 4 residues past the end of the read, so its final part is completed from the germline J gene. The CDR3 is made up of 15 amino acids. Germline values: CDR1 NNHDY, CDR2 SYVADS. The V segment lost 6 bases and the J segment 0 bases; nucleotides outside the gene matches: 6.

This clone rates as medium-sized (0.01 to 0.1%). Germline and genes: mouse. The CDR3 end falls 3 residues outside the read, so it is completed with the germline J gene. This rearrangement joins TRBV5 to TRBJ1-6; 8 positions agree with TRBD1. TRBJ1-6 is reported as an ORF; its role is uncertain. Germline CDR1 LGHNA, CDR2 YNLKQL (reference sequence). V trimming: 0 bases; J trimming: 4 bases; junction bases outside the gene matches: 2. CDR3 length equals 16 residues. The CDR3 loop reads CASSQDRGLYNSPLYF. The part of the CDR3 DNA that was read is TGTGCCAGCAGCCAAGACAGGGGGCTGTATAATTCGCCC.

On this clone: Genes and germline come from the mouse. The read gets to within 4 residues of the CDR3 end, and the germline J gene fills in the rest. The V and J genes are TRBV13-3 and TRBJ2-1, with D tentatively TRBD1 (6 bases). The germline V gene encodes CDR1 NNHDY and CDR2 SYVADS. V was pared by 9 bases and J by 4 bases, with 14 bases between. The CDR3 has 13 residues. Incomplete CDR3 DNA: TGTGCCACCTCTACAGGGAGGTATGCT. This encodes CATSTGRYA. The full CDR3 sequence reads CATSTGRYAEQFF.

With respect to this clone: Germline and genes here are mouse. The read is 4 residues too short to cover the CDR3 end, so that end is filled in from the germline J gene. The genes are TRBV13-2 and TRBJ2-4; D is possibly TRBD1 (6 bases). Between the trimmed V and J ends, which lost 1 base and 1 base, there was a span of 19 bases. The CDR3 is 18 residues long. Germline V lookup: CDR1 NNHNN, CDR2 SYGAGS (reference sequence). The CDR3 loop is CASGDLGAGVMGQNTLYF. CDR3 bases read: TGTGCCAGCGGTGATCTTGGGGCAGGGGTGATGGGTCAAAAC.

By its share, this clone is medium-sized. Gene names follow the mouse nomenclature. The read ends 4 residues early relative to the CDR3; the germline J gene fills the gap. The chain has TRBV16 and TRBJ2-1; D is unclear. Germline V gene lookup returns CDR1 SGHSA and CDR2 FRNQAP. V gave up 1 base and J gave up 5 bases, with 9 bases separating them. The CDR3 contains 14 residues. CDR3 protein: CASSLGFRDAEQFF. The part of the CDR3 DNA that was read is TGTGCAAGCAGCTTAGGCTTTAGGGATGCT.

The table lists this clone with many counts. The gene symbols are mouse symbols. The CDR3 goes on 4 residues after the read ends, and that part is filled in from the germline J gene. V is TRBV14 and J is TRBJ2-1; 10 bases are a match to TRBD1. Germline trimming cut 5 bases from V and 5 bases from J; bases unmatched to any gene: 4. The V gene's germline CDR1 is SGHDT and CDR2 FRDEAV. The length of the CDR3 is 14 residues. CDR3 DNA, as far as it was read: TGTGCCAGCAGCACCGGGACAGGGGATGCT. Its protein product is CASSTGTGDA. The whole CDR3 sequence is CASSTGTGDAEQFF.

The sample holds many counts of this clone. The listed genes are named as in mouse. The sequenced fragment ends 4 residues before the CDR3 boundary, so the rest is inferred from the germline J gene. This rearrangement joins TRBV13-1 to TRBJ2-3, with a tentative D call TRBD1 (6 bases). The length of the CDR3 is 15 residues. The V and J ends lost 1 base and 3 bases respectively, with 12 bases between them. CDR1 NSHNY and CDR2 SYGAGN come from the germline V gene. CDR3 residues: CASSDPSGTAETLYF. The sequenced CDR3 bases are TGTGCCAGCAGTGATCCCTCCGGGACAGCAGAA.

As regards this clone: Gene names are the mouse ones. The CDR3 end falls 3 residues outside the read, so it is completed with the germline J gene. The V call is TRBV19, the J call TRBJ1-6; weak D call: TRBD1 (6 bases). TRBJ1-6 falls under the ORF class, with uncertain function. Trimming removed 2 bases from V and 5 bases from J, with 8 bases in between. CDR1 is FNHDT, CDR2 SITEND, per germline (reference sequence). CDR3 size: 14 residues. This CDR3 is CASSIRGDNSPLYF. The part of the CDR3 DNA that was read is TGTGCCAGCAGTATCAGGGGAGATAATTCGCCC.

This clone was observed at least ten times. All gene names here are mouse names. From the germline J gene comes the end of the CDR3, since the read stops 4 residues before it. V usage is TRBV14 and J usage is TRBJ1-1; tentative D call: TRBD1 (6 bases). The V end lost 6 bases, the J end lost 1 base, and 10 bases lay between the germline ends. Germline lookup yields CDR1 SGHDT and CDR2 FRDEAV. This CDR3 is built from 13 residues. The CDR3 region is CASITGRNTEVFF. The part of the CDR3 DNA that was read is TGTGCCAGCATCACAGGGCGGAACACA.

By share of the sample, this clone is medium-sized (0.01 to 0.1%). Genes and germline come from the mouse. The sequenced CDR3 bases are TGTGCCAGCAATCCCGGGACAGGGGGCACCGGG. Encoded protein: CASNPGTGGTG. The CDR3, in full, reads CASNPGTGGTGQLYF. This sequence joins TRBV14 and TRBJ2-2, with 11 bases lining up with TRBD1. Read data end 4 residues before the CDR3 end; the end is taken from the germline J gene. CDR3 length: 15 amino acids. J was trimmed by 4 bases and V by 6 bases; bases with no gene match: 5. From germline, CDR1 is SGHDT and CDR2 FRDEAV.

A remark on this clone: Here the gene names and germline are mouse. The sequence runs out 4 residues before the end of the CDR3; the remainder is reconstructed from the germline J gene. The chain combines TRBV13-2 with TRBJ2-7, with 10 bases that match TRBD1. The CDR3 has 15 amino acids. V was clipped by 2 bases and J by 3 bases; unmatched bases: 5. Germline V gene data show CDR1 as NNHNN and CDR2 as SYGAGS (reference sequence). CDR3 region: CASGEGTGVIYEQYF. The part of the CDR3 DNA that was read is TGTGCCAGCGGTGAGGGGACAGGGGTCATCTAT.

At least ten counts were recorded for this clone. Gene names and germline match the mouse. The read ends 4 residues shy of where the CDR3 ends; the end is completed using the germline J gene. The chain combines TRBV14 with TRBJ1-1, with 8 bases lining up with TRBD1. From germline, CDR1 is SGHDT and CDR2 FRDEAV. V gave up 4 bases and J gave up 0 bases; unmatched junction bases: 2. The CDR3 is made up of 14 amino acids. The covered CDR3 bases are TGTGCCAGCAGTCCAGGGGGCTCAAACACA. Protein: CASSPGGSNT. The entire CDR3 protein is CASSPGGSNTEVFF.

This clone has ten or more counts. Gene names are mouse gene names. The read ends 4 residues shy of where the CDR3 ends; the end is completed using the germline J gene. The chain uses TRBV14 and TRBJ1-2; 11 bases are a match to TRBD1. J gave up 4 bases and V 2 bases, and 1 base lay outside the gene matches. Germline loops: CDR1 SGHDT, CDR2 FRDEAV. This CDR3 comprises 14 residues. Here the CDR3 reads CASSLGTGGSDYTF. The CDR3 DNA, read in part, is TGTGCCAGCAGTTTAGGGACAGGGGGCTCC.

This clone was seen repeatedly, ten times or more. The germline and genes are mouse ones. CDR3 DNA (partial): TGTGCTAGCAGGCGGGACAGGGGAGAC. Translating it yields CASRRDRGD. The entire CDR3 sequence reads CASRRDRGDTQYF. The gene calls are TRBV29 and TRBJ2-5, with 10 bases identical to TRBD1. The read falls 4 residues short of the CDR3 end, and the missing part is taken from the germline J gene. The CDR3 spans 13 residues. CDR1 is MSHET and CDR2 is SYDVDS in the germline V gene.

This clone came up many times. Here the gene names and germline are mouse. The CDR3 is cut off 4 residues early in the read; its end comes from the germline J gene. The V gene is TRBV13-2, the J gene TRBJ2-2; perhaps TRBD2 as D (5 bases). V was pared by 1 base and J by 1 base, with 8 bases between. The CDR3 is 15 amino acids. Germline CDR1 is NNHNN and CDR2 is SYGAGS (reference sequence). Incomplete CDR3 DNA: TGTGCCAGCGGTGATATATGGGGAAACACCGGG. As protein: CASGDIWGNTG. The whole CDR3 region reads CASGDIWGNTGQLYF.

There are many counts of this clone. Each gene name is a mouse one. With the read ending 4 residues before the CDR3 end, the germline J gene is used to fill in that end. This chain uses TRBV5 with TRBJ2-3, with TRBD2 matching 8 bases. Germline V gene data show CDR1 as LGHNA and CDR2 as YNLKQL (reference sequence). The J segment lost 0 bases and the V segment lost 1 base, leaving 3 bases of the junction unmatched. This CDR3 contains 16 residues. CDR3: CASSQGLGSSAETLYF. CDR3 bases read: TGTGCCAGCAGCCAAGGACTGGGGTCTAGTGCAGAA.

Remarks on this clone: The gene names given are mouse names. The sequence runs out 4 residues before the end of the CDR3; the remainder is reconstructed from the germline J gene. The chain links TRBV13-1 to TRBJ2-7; 8 bases agree with TRBD2. The CDR3 covers 14 residues. Germline CDR1 NSHNY, CDR2 SYGAGN. The part of the CDR3 DNA that was read is TGTGCCAGCAGTGATGCCGGGGGGGGCGAT. Its protein product is CASSDAGGGD. The CDR3 in full is CASSDAGGGDEQYF.

Judged by abundance, this clone is medium-sized. Gene labels here are mouse ones. With the read ending 4 residues before the CDR3 end, the germline J gene is used to fill in that end. The chain couples TRBV14 to TRBJ1-1, with TRBD1 as a possible D gene (5 bases). Germline lookup yields CDR1 SGHDT and CDR2 FRDEAV. CDR3 length equals 14 residues. The V gene lost 1 base and the J gene lost 0 bases, with 7 bases spanning the gap. The CDR3 sequence: CASSFTGANTEVFF. CDR3 DNA, as far as it was read: TGTGCCAGCAGTTTCACAGGTGCAAACACA.

This clone was counted many times. Germline and genes: mouse. The read terminates 4 residues before the CDR3 end, so the remaining end is supplied by the germline J gene. Other DNA sequences in the sample encode the same CDR3. This sequence joins TRBV13-3 and TRBJ2-1; D possibly corresponds to TRBD2 (6 bases). The V gene's germline CDR1 is NNHDY and CDR2 SYVADS. This CDR3 is built from 14 residues. The V and J ends lost 2 bases and 0 bases respectively, with 6 bases between them. The CDR3 sequence: CASSETGNYAEQFF. CDR3 bases read: TGTGCCAGCAGTGAGACTGGTAACTATGCT.

This clone was detected ten times or more. Each gene name is a mouse one. The sequenced fragment ends 4 residues before the CDR3 boundary, so the rest is inferred from the germline J gene. The chain employs TRBV19 and TRBJ2-4; D might be TRBD2 (6 bases). The CDR3 covers 14 residues. Trimming left V 1 base short and J 3 bases short, with 9 bases between. Germline V lookup: CDR1 FNHDT, CDR2 SITEND (reference sequence). CDR3 residues: CASSILGKQNTLYF. The covered CDR3 bases are TGTGCCAGCAGTATACTGGGGAAGCAAAAC.

This clone appeared many times. Mouse germline and gene names are used. The read terminates 4 residues before the CDR3 end, so the remaining end is supplied by the germline J gene. The gene calls are TRBV31 and TRBJ1-1, with 8 bases identical to TRBD1. CDR1 and CDR2 (germline): GKSSPN, SITVG. Trimming cost V 1 base and J 3 bases; bases outside gene matches: 4. The CDR3 length is 14 residues. The DNA read from the CDR3 is TGTGCCTGGAGTCCCCAGGGGGCGGACACA. Residues: CAWSPQGADT. The whole CDR3 reads CAWSPQGADTEVFF.

This clone occurred a few times. The genes and germline here are from mouse. The read falls 4 residues short of the CDR3 end, and the missing part is taken from the germline J gene. V usage is TRBV16 and J usage is TRBJ2-7, with D possibly matching TRBD1 (6 bases). Germline-derived CDR1 and CDR2 are SGHSA and FRNQAP. The CDR3 is 14 amino acids. Trimming removed 0 bases at V and 2 bases at J, with 8 bases between. CDR3 DNA (partial): TGTGCAAGCAGCTTAGATGGACAGACCTAT. It encodes CASSLDGQTY. In full, the CDR3 is CASSLDGQTYEQYF.